A selection of T cell receptor beta chains follows, all from one sample in a study of blood T cell repertoires in COVID-19. TCRdb's copy holds only in-frame clones and misses some; the assay was immunoSEQ multiplex PCR. The table lists 100,000 to 150,000 clones, 85% to 90% of them singletons. The sample consisted of peripheral blood. The receptors were sampled from a woman over 75 with COVID-19, enrolled during active disease. Both conserved end residues are part of each CDR3. Fields, in order: CDR3 DNA, CDR3 protein, V gene, clone size, J gene, D gene, CDR3 length. D genes are given only for firm matches. Rows give clone size only sometimes, using once, few, many, or a class for an expanded clone.

CDR3 DNA: TGTGCCAGCAGTTCCCCGGGGGGCTCCTATGGCTACACCTTC; CDR3 protein: CASSSPGGSYGYTF; V gene: TRBV6-5; clone size: NA; J gene: TRBJ1-2; D gene: NA; CDR3 length: 14
CDR3 DNA: TGTGCCAGCAGTAAGACAGGGGTGGTTCAGCCCCAGCATTTT; CDR3 protein: CASSKTGVVQPQHF; V gene: TRBV27; clone size: NA; J gene: TRBJ1-5; D gene: TRBD1; CDR3 length: 14
CDR3 DNA: TGTGCCAGCAGTCCGGACAGATATAGCAATCAGCCCCAGCATTTT; CDR3 protein: CASSPDRYSNQPQHF; V gene: TRBV6-5; clone size: NA; J gene: TRBJ1-5; D gene: NA; CDR3 length: 15
CDR3 DNA: TGCGCCAGCAGCACATCCGGGACTAGCGTGGAGACCCAGTACTTC; CDR3 protein: CASSTSGTSVETQYF; V gene: TRBV5-1; clone size: NA; J gene: TRBJ2-5; D gene: TRBD2; CDR3 length: 15
CDR3 DNA: TGTGCCAGCAGCCTCGGGACAGGGAACTACGAGCAGTACTTC; CDR3 protein: CASSLGTGNYEQYF; V gene: TRBV3-1/TRBV3-2; clone size: NA; J gene: TRBJ2-7; D gene: TRBD1; CDR3 length: 14
CDR3 DNA: TGTGCCAGCAGACTAGACAGGGGGTCGTGGCAGCCCCAGCATTTT; CDR3 protein: CASRLDRGSWQPQHF; V gene: TRBV6-5; clone size: NA; J gene: TRBJ1-5; D gene: TRBD1; CDR3 length: 15
CDR3 DNA: TGTGCCAGCTCACCACAACGGGAGGGTGAGCAGTTCTTC; CDR3 protein: CASSPQREGEQFF; V gene: TRBV18; clone size: NA; J gene: TRBJ2-1; D gene: TRBD2; CDR3 length: 13
CDR3 DNA: TGTGCCAGCAGCCGCCAGACTAGCATGCAGTACTTC; CDR3 protein: CASSRQTSMQYF; V gene: TRBV6-2/TRBV6-3; clone size: NA; J gene: TRBJ2-7; D gene: TRBD2; CDR3 length: 12
CDR3 DNA: TGTGCCAGCAGCGTAAGGGGGGGGACTAATGAAAAACTGTTTTTT; CDR3 protein: CASSVRGGTNEKLFF; V gene: TRBV9; clone size: few; J gene: TRBJ1-4; D gene: NA; CDR3 length: 15
CDR3 DNA: TGTGCCAGCAGCCAAACCACAGGGGGTCCTTCCTACGAGCAGTACTTC; CDR3 protein: CASSQTTGGPSYEQYF; V gene: TRBV28; clone size: NA; J gene: TRBJ2-7; D gene: TRBD1; CDR3 length: 16
CDR3 DNA: TGTGCCAGTAGCTTCTTTAAAGGAGAAACTAATGAAAAACTGTTTTTT; CDR3 protein: CASSFFKGETNEKLFF; V gene: TRBV19; clone size: NA; J gene: TRBJ1-4; D gene: NA; CDR3 length: 16
CDR3 DNA: TGTGCCAGCAGTCCGAGTACTAGAGCCACAGATACGCAGTATTTT; CDR3 protein: CASSPSTRATDTQYF; V gene: TRBV6-1; clone size: NA; J gene: TRBJ2-3; D gene: NA; CDR3 length: 15
CDR3 DNA: TGTGCCAGCAGTCCCCCCCTAGCGGATCTCACAGATACGCAGTATTTT; CDR3 protein: CASSPPLADLTDTQYF; V gene: TRBV28; clone size: NA; J gene: TRBJ2-3; D gene: TRBD2; CDR3 length: 16
CDR3 DNA: TGTGCCAGCAGCTTTAACGGCGGGGGGTTCCATGGCTACACCTTC; CDR3 protein: CASSFNGGGFHGYTF; V gene: TRBV5-6; clone size: NA; J gene: TRBJ1-2; D gene: NA; CDR3 length: 15
CDR3 DNA: TGTGCCAGCAGTTTGAGCAGGGAAGAGACCCAGTACTTC; CDR3 protein: CASSLSREETQYF; V gene: TRBV28; clone size: NA; J gene: TRBJ2-5; D gene: NA; CDR3 length: 13
CDR3 DNA: TGTGCCAGCAGCAAAACTCAGCGAAGCTCCTATGGCTACACCTTC; CDR3 protein: CASSKTQRSSYGYTF; V gene: TRBV21-1; clone size: NA; J gene: TRBJ1-2; D gene: NA; CDR3 length: 15
CDR3 DNA: TGTGCCAGCAGCCAACTCAGGGAAAGGAATGGCTACACCTTC; CDR3 protein: CASSQLRERNGYTF; V gene: TRBV4-2; clone size: NA; J gene: TRBJ1-2; D gene: NA; CDR3 length: 14
CDR3 DNA: TGTGCCAGCAGCGTAGCAAACTCCTACGAGCAGTACTTC; CDR3 protein: CASSVANSYEQYF; V gene: TRBV21-1; clone size: NA; J gene: TRBJ2-7; D gene: NA; CDR3 length: 13
CDR3 DNA: TGTGCCAGCAGTGACTTAGCGGGAGTCGGGTCTGGGAATGAGCAGTTCTTC; CDR3 protein: CASSDLAGVGSGNEQFF; V gene: TRBV6-4; clone size: NA; J gene: TRBJ2-1; D gene: TRBD2; CDR3 length: 17
CDR3 DNA: TGTGCCAGCAGCCAAATGGGGGCGAGGAGCGGGAAAACCGGGGAGCTGTTTTTT; CDR3 protein: CASSQMGARSGKTGELFF; V gene: TRBV3-1/TRBV3-2; clone size: NA; J gene: TRBJ2-2; D gene: NA; CDR3 length: 18
CDR3 DNA: TGTGCCAGCACCCCCCAGGGGATGGGCACTGAAGCTTTCTTT; CDR3 protein: CASTPQGMGTEAFF; V gene: TRBV25-1; clone size: NA; J gene: TRBJ1-1; D gene: NA; CDR3 length: 14
CDR3 DNA: TGTGCCAGCAGCCGAACAGGGGGGGTGCAGGCGTATGGCTACACCTTC; CDR3 protein: CASSRTGGVQAYGYTF; V gene: TRBV4-2; clone size: once; J gene: TRBJ1-2; D gene: TRBD1; CDR3 length: 16
CDR3 DNA: TGTGCCAGCAGCTTCCGGGACAGGGACAATGAGCAGTTCTTC; CDR3 protein: CASSFRDRDNEQFF; V gene: TRBV7-9; clone size: few; J gene: TRBJ2-1; D gene: TRBD1; CDR3 length: 14
CDR3 DNA: TGTGCCAGCAGCTTAGTGGCAGAGGGCACCGGGGAGCTGTTTTTT; CDR3 protein: CASSLVAEGTGELFF; V gene: TRBV7-6; clone size: NA; J gene: TRBJ2-2; D gene: NA; CDR3 length: 15
CDR3 DNA: TGTGCCAGCAGCTCGAACAGGGGTCAGATTTTCGAGCAGTACTTC; CDR3 protein: CASSSNRGQIFEQYF; V gene: TRBV11-2; clone size: NA; J gene: TRBJ2-7; D gene: TRBD1; CDR3 length: 15
CDR3 DNA: TGCGCCAGCTTAGTGGGACTAAAGTACAATGAGCAGTTCTTC; CDR3 protein: CASLVGLKYNEQFF; V gene: TRBV10-1; clone size: NA; J gene: TRBJ2-1; D gene: TRBD2; CDR3 length: 14
CDR3 DNA: TGTGCCAGCAGCTCAGGGGGAGGTTCAGAGACCCAGTACTTC; CDR3 protein: CASSSGGGSETQYF; V gene: TRBV7-2; clone size: NA; J gene: TRBJ2-5; D gene: NA; CDR3 length: 14
CDR3 DNA: TGTGCCAGCAGCTCTAGACAGGTCCAGAACACCGGGGAGCTGTTTTTT; CDR3 protein: CASSSRQVQNTGELFF; V gene: TRBV7-9; clone size: NA; J gene: TRBJ2-2; D gene: NA; CDR3 length: 16
CDR3 DNA: TGTGCCAGCAGCACCCCGGGTCAGGGGTATGAAAAACTGTTTTTT; CDR3 protein: CASSTPGQGYEKLFF; V gene: TRBV7-2; clone size: NA; J gene: TRBJ1-4; D gene: NA; CDR3 length: 15
CDR3 DNA: TGTGCCAGCAGCGTAGTGGTCAGGGGGGACACTGAAGCTTTCTTT; CDR3 protein: CASSVVVRGDTEAFF; V gene: TRBV9; clone size: once; J gene: TRBJ1-1; D gene: TRBD1; CDR3 length: 15
CDR3 DNA: TGTGCCAGTAGGAGGACAGCCTCCTCTGGGGCCAACGTCCTGACTTTC; CDR3 protein: CASRRTASSGANVLTF; V gene: TRBV19; clone size: once; J gene: TRBJ2-6; D gene: NA; CDR3 length: 16
CDR3 DNA: TGTGCCAGCAGCTTTTCGGATGAGCAGTTCTTC; CDR3 protein: CASSFSDEQFF; V gene: TRBV5-5; clone size: NA; J gene: TRBJ2-1; D gene: NA; CDR3 length: 11
CDR3 DNA: TGTGCGTCGTCCCCCTTTCTATATTCACCCCTCCACTTT; CDR3 protein: CASSPFLYSPLHF; V gene: TRBV28; clone size: NA; J gene: TRBJ1-6; D gene: NA; CDR3 length: 13
CDR3 DNA: TGTGCCAGCAGCCAAGGGGCAATCTATAGCAATCAGCCCCAGCATTTT; CDR3 protein: CASSQGAIYSNQPQHF; V gene: TRBV4-2; clone size: NA; J gene: TRBJ1-5; D gene: NA; CDR3 length: 16
CDR3 DNA: TGTGCCAGCAGCTTCAGGGGGCAGGATGGCTACACCTTC; CDR3 protein: CASSFRGQDGYTF; V gene: TRBV5-4; clone size: once; J gene: TRBJ1-2; D gene: TRBD1; CDR3 length: 13
CDR3 DNA: TGTGCCAGCAGGGTCCGGGTCTCCTACGAGCAGTACTTC; CDR3 protein: CASRVRVSYEQYF; V gene: TRBV28; clone size: NA; J gene: TRBJ2-7; D gene: NA; CDR3 length: 13
CDR3 DNA: TGCAGTGCTAGTGGCGGGAGAGGCTCTGGGGCCAACGTCCTGACTTTC; CDR3 protein: CSASGGRGSGANVLTF; V gene: TRBV20-1; clone size: NA; J gene: TRBJ2-6; D gene: TRBD2; CDR3 length: 16
CDR3 DNA: TGTGCCACCCGACTCATTCCCTATGAGCAGTTCTTC; CDR3 protein: CATRLIPYEQFF; V gene: TRBV19; clone size: NA; J gene: TRBJ2-1; D gene: NA; CDR3 length: 12
CDR3 DNA: TGTGCCAGCAGCTTAGCGGGCGGGAGTATGAACATTCAGTACTTC; CDR3 protein: CASSLAGGSMNIQYF; V gene: TRBV7-2; clone size: once; J gene: TRBJ2-4; D gene: TRBD2; CDR3 length: 15
CDR3 DNA: TGTGCCAGCAGCCCCCCGGGACAGCCGTACGAGCAGTACTTC; CDR3 protein: CASSPPGQPYEQYF; V gene: TRBV4-2; clone size: NA; J gene: TRBJ2-7; D gene: TRBD1; CDR3 length: 14
CDR3 DNA: TGTGCCAGCAGCGGTACGACAGGGGGCATCGGGGAGCTGTTTTTT; CDR3 protein: CASSGTTGGIGELFF; V gene: TRBV11-3; clone size: NA; J gene: TRBJ2-2; D gene: TRBD1; CDR3 length: 15
CDR3 DNA: TGTGCCAGCAGCCCTTACCGAGGGTCGACGAATGAGCAGTTCTTC; CDR3 protein: CASSPYRGSTNEQFF; V gene: TRBV28; clone size: NA; J gene: TRBJ2-1; D gene: NA; CDR3 length: 15